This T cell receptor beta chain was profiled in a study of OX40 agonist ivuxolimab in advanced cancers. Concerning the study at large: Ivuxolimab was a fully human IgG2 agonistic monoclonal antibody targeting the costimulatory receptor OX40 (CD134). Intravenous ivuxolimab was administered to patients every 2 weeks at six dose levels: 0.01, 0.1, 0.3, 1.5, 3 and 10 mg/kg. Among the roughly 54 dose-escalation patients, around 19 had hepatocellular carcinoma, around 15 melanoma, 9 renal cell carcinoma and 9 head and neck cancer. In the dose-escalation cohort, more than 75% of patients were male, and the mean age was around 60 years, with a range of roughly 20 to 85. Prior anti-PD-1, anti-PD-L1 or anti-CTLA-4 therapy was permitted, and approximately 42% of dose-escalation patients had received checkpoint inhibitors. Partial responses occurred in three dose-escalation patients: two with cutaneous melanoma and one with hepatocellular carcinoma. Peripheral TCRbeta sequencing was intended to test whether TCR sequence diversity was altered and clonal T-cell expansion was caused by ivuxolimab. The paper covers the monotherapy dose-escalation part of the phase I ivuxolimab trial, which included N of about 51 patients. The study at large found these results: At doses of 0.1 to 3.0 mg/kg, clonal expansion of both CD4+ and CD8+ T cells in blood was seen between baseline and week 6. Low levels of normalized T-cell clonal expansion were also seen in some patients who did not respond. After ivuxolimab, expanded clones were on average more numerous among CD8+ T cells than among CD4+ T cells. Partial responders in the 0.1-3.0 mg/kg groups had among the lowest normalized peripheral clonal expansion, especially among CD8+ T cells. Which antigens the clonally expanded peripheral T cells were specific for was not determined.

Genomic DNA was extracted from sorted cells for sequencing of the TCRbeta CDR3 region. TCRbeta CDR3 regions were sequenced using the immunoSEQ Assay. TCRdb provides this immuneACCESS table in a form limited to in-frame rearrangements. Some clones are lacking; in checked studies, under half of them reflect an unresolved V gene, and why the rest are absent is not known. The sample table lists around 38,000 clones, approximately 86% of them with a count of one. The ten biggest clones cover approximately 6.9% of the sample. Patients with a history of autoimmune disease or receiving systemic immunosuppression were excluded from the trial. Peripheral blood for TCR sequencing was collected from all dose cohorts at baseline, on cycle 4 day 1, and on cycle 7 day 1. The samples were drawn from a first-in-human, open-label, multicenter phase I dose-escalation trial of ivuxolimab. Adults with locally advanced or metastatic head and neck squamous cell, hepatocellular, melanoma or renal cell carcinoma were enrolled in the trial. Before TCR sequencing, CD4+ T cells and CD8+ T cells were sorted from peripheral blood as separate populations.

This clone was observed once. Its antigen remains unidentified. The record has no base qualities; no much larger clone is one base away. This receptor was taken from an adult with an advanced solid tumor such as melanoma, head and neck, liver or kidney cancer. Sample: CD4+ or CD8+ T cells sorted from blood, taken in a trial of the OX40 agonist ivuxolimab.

The CDR3: CASSLGGKNIQYF. The DNA reads as follows: TGTGCCAGCAGCTTAGGCGGGAAAAACATTCAGTACTTC. The rearranged chain carries TRBV7-8 and TRBJ2-4; TRBD2 could be the D gene, as 5 bases match. The CDR3 goes from the cysteine to the phenylalanine over 13 residues. CDR3 DNA is the only sequence kept; it has 39 bases, read in frame from the first base. Based on the germline V gene, the CDR1 and CDR2 sequences are SGHVS and FQNEAQ. V loses 1 base of germline sequence and J loses 4 bases, and the interval between the two ends is 5 bases. The reference TRBV7-8 and TRBJ2-4 proteins fill in what lies around the CDR3, so the full variable domain reads GAGVSQSPRYKVAKRGQDVALRCDPISGHVSLFWYQQALGQGPEFLTYFQNEAQLDKSGLPSDRFFAERPEGSVSTLKIQRTQQEDSAVYLCASSLGGKNIQYFGAGTRLSVL.